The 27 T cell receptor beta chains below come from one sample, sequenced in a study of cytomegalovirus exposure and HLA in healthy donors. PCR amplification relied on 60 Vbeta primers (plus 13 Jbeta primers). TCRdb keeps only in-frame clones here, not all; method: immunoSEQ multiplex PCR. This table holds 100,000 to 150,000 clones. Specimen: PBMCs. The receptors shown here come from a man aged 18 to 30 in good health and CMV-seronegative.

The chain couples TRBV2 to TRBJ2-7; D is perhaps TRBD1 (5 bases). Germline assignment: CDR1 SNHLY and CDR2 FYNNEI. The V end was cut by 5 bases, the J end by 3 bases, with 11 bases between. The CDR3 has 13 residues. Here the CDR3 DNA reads TGTGCCAGCAGTTTAAGGGGAATCTACGAGCAGTACTTC. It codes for CASSLRGIYEQYF.

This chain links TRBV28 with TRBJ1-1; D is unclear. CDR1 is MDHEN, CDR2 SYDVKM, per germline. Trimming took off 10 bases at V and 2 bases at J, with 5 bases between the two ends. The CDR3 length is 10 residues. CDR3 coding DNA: TGTGCCACCTTAAACACTGAAGCTTTCTTT. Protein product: CATLNTEAFF. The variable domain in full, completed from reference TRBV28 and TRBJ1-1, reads DVKVTQSSRYLVKRTGEKVFLECVQDMDHENMFWYRQDPGLGLRLIYFSYDVKMKEKGDIPEGYSVSREKKERFSLILESASTNQTSMYLCATLNTEAFFGQGTRLTVV.

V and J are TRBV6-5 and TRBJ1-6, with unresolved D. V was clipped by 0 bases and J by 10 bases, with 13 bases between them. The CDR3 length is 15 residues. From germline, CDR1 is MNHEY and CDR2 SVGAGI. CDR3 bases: TGTGCCAGCAGTTACTCGTCCCTACCGGGGTCACCCCTCCACTTT. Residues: CASSYSSLPGSPLHF.

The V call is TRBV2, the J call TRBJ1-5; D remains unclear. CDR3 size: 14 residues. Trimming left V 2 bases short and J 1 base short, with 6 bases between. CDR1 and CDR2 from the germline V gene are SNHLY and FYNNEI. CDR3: CASSELQSNQPQHF. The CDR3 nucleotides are TGTGCCAGCAGTGAACTACAGAGCAATCAGCCCCAGCATTTT.

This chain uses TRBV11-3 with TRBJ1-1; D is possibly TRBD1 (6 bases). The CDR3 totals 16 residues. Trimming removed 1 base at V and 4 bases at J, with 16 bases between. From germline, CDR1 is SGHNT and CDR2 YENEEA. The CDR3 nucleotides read TGTGCCAGCAGCTTAGGAGGACAGACCCCCCGCACTGAAGCTTTCTTT. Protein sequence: CASSLGGQTPRTEAFF.

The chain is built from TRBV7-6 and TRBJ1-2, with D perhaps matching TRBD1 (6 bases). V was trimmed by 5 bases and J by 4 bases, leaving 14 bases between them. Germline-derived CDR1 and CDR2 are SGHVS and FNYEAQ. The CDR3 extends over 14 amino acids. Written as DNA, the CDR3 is TGTGCCAGCAGCCTGACCACGGACAGCTATGGCTACACCTTC. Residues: CASSLTTDSYGYTF.

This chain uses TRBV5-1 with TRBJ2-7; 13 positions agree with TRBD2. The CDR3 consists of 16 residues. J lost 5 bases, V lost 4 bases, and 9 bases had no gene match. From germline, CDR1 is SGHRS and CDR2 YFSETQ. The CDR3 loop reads CASSTGLAGPVHEQYF. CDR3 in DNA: TGCGCCAGCAGCACGGGACTAGCGGGACCTGTCCACGAGCAGTACTTC.

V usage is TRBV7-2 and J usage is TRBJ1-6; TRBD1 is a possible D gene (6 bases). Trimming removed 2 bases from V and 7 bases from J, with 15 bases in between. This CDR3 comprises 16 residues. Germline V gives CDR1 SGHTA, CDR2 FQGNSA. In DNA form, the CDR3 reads TGTGCCAGCAGCTTATTCTTAGGTCAGGGGAATTCACCCCTCCACTTT. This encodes CASSLFLGQGNSPLHF.

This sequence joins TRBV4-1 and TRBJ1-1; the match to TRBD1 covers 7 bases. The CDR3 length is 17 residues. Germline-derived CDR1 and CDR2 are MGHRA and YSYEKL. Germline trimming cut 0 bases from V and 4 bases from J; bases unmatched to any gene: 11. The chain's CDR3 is CASSQDGPGGRSTEAFF. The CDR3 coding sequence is TGCGCCAGCAGCCAAGATGGTCCAGGGGGGCGTAGCACTGAAGCTTTCTTT.

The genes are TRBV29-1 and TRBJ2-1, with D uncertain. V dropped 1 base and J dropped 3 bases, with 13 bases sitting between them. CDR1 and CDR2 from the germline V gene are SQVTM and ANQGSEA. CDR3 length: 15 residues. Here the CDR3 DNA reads TGCAGCGTTGAAGGGTTGGGCCGATTCTACAATGAGCAGTTCTTC. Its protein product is CSVEGLGRFYNEQFF.

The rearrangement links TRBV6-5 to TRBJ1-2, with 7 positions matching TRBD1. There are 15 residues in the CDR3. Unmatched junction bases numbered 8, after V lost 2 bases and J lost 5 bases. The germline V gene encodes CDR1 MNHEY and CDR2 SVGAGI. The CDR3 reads CASSYVRTGGYGYTF. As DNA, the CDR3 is TGTGCCAGCAGTTACGTCAGGACAGGAGGTTATGGCTACACCTTC.

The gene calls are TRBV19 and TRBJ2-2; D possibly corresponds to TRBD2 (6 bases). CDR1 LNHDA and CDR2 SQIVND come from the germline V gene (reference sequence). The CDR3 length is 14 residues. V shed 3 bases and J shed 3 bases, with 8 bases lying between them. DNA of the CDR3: TGTGCCAGTAGTATCCGGGGGTACACCGGGGAGCTGTTTTTT. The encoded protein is CASSIRGYTGELFF.

The CDR3 region is CSVEVLTGAETQYF. CDR3 sequence (DNA): TGCAGCGTTGAAGTATTGACAGGGGCCGAGACCCAGTACTTC. The chain uses TRBV29-1 and TRBJ2-5; 8 bases align to TRBD1. Trimming took 1 base from V and 5 from J; bases not matched to a gene: 6. CDR3 length equals 14 residues. CDR1 and CDR2 (germline): SQVTM, ANQGSEA.

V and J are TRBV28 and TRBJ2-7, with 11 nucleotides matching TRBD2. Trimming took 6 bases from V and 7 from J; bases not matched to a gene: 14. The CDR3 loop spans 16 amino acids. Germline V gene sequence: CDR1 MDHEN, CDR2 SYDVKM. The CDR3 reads CASSPPQTSGNIEQYF. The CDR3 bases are TGTGCCAGCAGCCCACCACAGACTAGCGGGAACATTGAGCAGTACTTC.

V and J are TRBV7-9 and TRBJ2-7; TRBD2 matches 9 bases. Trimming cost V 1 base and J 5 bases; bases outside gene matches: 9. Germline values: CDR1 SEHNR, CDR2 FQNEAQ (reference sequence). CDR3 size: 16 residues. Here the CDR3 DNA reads TGTGCCAGCAGCTTAGTCGTTAGCGGGAGCTACCACGAGCAGTACTTC. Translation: CASSLVVSGSYHEQYF.

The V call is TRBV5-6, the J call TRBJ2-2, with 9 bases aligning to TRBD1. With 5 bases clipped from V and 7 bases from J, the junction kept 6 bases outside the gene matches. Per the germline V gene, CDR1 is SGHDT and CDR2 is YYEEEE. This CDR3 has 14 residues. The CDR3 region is CASRKTGGDGELFF. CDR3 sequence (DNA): TGTGCCAGCAGGAAAACAGGGGGCGACGGGGAGCTGTTTTTT. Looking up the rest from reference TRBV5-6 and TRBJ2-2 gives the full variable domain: DAGVTQSPTHLIKTRGQQVTLRCSPKSGHDTVSWYQQALGQGPQFIFQYYEEEERQRGNFPDRFSGHQFPNYSSELNVNALLLGDSALYLCASRKTGGDGELFFGEGSRLTVL.

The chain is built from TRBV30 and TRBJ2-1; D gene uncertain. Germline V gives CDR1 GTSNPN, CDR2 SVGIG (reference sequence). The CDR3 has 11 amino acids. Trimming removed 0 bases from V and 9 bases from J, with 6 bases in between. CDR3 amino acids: CAWSVSSEQFF. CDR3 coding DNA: TGTGCCTGGAGTGTTTCGAGTGAGCAGTTCTTC.

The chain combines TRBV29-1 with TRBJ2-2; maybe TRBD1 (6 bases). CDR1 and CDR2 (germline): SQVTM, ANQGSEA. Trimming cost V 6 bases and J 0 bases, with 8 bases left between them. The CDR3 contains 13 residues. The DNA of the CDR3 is TGCAGCGTGGGACACACGAACACCGGGGAGCTGTTTTTT. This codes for CSVGHTNTGELFF.

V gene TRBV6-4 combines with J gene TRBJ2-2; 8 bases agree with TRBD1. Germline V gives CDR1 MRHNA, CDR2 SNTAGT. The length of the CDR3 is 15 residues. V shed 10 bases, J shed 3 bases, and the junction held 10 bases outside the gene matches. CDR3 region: CATKGTGGDTGELFF. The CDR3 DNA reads TGTGCCACTAAGGGTACAGGGGGTGACACCGGGGAGCTGTTTTTT.

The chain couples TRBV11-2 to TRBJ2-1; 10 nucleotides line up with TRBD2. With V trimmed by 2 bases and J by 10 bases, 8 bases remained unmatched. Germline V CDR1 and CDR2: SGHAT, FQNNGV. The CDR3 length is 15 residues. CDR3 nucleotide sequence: TGTGCCAGCAGCTTAACTAGTGCTAGCGGGAGAGAGCAGTTCTTC. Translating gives CASSLTSASGREQFF.

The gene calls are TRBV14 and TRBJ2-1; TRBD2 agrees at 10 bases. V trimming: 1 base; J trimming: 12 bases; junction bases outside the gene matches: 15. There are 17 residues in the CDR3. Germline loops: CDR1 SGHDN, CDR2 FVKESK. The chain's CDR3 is CASSQGASGSGSIGQFF. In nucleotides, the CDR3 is TGTGCCAGCAGCCAAGGGGCTAGCGGGAGTGGGTCGATTGGGCAGTTCTTC. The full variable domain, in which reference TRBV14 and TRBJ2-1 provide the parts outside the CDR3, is EAGVTQFPSHSVIEKGQTVTLRCDPISGHDNLYWYRRVMGKEIKFLLHFVKESKQDESGMPNNRFLAERTGGTYSTLKVQPAELEDSGVYFCASSQGASGSGSIGQFFGPGTRLTVL.

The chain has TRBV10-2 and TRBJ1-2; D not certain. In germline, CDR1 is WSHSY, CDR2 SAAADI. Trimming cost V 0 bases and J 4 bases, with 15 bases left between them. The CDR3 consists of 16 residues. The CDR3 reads CASSESSGPSFYGYTF. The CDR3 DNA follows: TGCGCCAGCAGTGAGTCATCCGGTCCGTCCTTCTATGGCTACACCTTC.

The CDR3 reads CASSSKVTGGEQYF. The CDR3 nucleotides are TGCGCCAGCAGCTCGAAAGTGACAGGGGGGGAGCAGTACTTC. V is TRBV5-1 and J is TRBJ2-7; TRBD1 matches at 9 bases. Per the germline V gene, CDR1 is SGHRS and CDR2 is YFSETQ. The CDR3 totals 14 residues. V lost 3 bases to trimming and J lost 7 bases; unmatched junction nucleotides: 8.

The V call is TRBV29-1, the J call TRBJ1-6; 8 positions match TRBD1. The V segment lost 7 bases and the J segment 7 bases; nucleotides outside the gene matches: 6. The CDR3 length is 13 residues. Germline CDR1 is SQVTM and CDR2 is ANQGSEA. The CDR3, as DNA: TGCAGCGCCGGACAGGGTGTAAATTCACCCCTCCACTTT. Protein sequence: CSAGQGVNSPLHF.

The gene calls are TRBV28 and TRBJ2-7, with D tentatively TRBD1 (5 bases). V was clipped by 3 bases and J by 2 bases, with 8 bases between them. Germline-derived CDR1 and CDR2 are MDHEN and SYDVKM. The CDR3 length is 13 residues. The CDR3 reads CASSFNRPYEQYF. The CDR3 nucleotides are TGTGCCAGCAGTTTCAACAGGCCCTACGAGCAGTACTTC.

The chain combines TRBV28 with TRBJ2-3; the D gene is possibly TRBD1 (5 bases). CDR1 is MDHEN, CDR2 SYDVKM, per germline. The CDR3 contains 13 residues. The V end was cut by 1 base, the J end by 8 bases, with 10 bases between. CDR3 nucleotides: TGTGCCAGCAGTTTATCCACAGGTCTTACGCAGTATTTT. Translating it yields CASSLSTGLTQYF.

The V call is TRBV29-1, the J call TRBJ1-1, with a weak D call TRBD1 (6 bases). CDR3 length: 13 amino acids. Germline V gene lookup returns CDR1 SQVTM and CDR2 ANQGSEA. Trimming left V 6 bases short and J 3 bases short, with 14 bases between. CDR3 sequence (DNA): TGCAGCGTCGCCCTTCAGGGGTACACTGAAGCTTTCTTT. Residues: CSVALQGYTEAFF.